The 5 T cell receptor beta chains reported below all come from one sample, sequenced in a study of early T cells in non-severe SARS-CoV-2 infection. TCRdb fed the 5' RACE reads into MiXCR, producing one record per CDR3 protein. The data hold roughly 75,000 distinct CDR3 sequences, with about 11% observed a single time. What was sequenced was whole blood. These receptors were obtained from an adult who was a healthcare worker with PCR-confirmed SARS-CoV-2 infection or an uninfected control (not recorded which).

This clonotype was counted between two and nine times. V is TRBV6-1 and J is TRBJ2-1; D not resolved. Trimming pared 4 bases from V and 3 bases from J, leaving 10 bases between. Germline V gene lookup returns CDR1 MNHNS and CDR2 SASEGT. The CDR3 totals 14 residues. The CDR3 DNA reads TGTGCCAGCAGTGGCCCCCCGGACTACAATGAGCAGTTCTTC. Amino acids: CASSGPPDYNEQFF.

This chain links TRBV20-1 with TRBJ1-5; weak D call: TRBD1 (5 bases). The CDR3 has 13 amino acids. V was cut by 6 bases and J by 3 bases, with 12 bases left in between. Germline CDR1 is DFQATT and CDR2 is SNEGSKA (reference sequence). CDR3: CSAQGVDNQPQHF. As DNA, the CDR3 is TGCAGTGCGCAGGGTGTCGACAATCAGCCCCAGCATTTT.

The chain has TRBV7-9 and TRBJ1-6, with D possibly being TRBD1 (6 bases). V lost 1 base and J lost 10, with 11 bases in between. CDR1 and CDR2 from the germline V gene are SEHNR and FQNEAQ (reference sequence). The CDR3 totals 14 residues. CDR3 protein: CASSLVRQGSPLHF. The CDR3 DNA sequence: TGTGCCAGCAGCTTAGTACGGCAGGGGTCACCCCTCCACTTT.

In this sample, this clonotype turned up a few times. The chain carries TRBV15 and TRBJ2-1, with D perhaps TRBD1 or TRBD2 (6 bases each). This CDR3 comprises 16 residues. In germline, CDR1 is LNHNV, CDR2 YYDKDF (reference sequence). Trimming shortened V by 3 bases and J by 3 bases, and 15 bases separated the two germline ends. The CDR3: CATSRPRGPVYNEQFF. The CDR3 coding sequence is TGTGCCACCAGCAGGCCCCGGGGGCCCGTCTACAATGAGCAGTTCTTC.

This clonotype was recorded many times. The chain joins TRBV5-6 to TRBJ1-5; D is unclear. This CDR3 region has 12 residues. With 1 base removed from V and 4 bases from J, the gap between germline ends came to 3 bases. Germline CDR1 reads SGHDT; CDR2 reads YYEEEE. CDR3 sequence (DNA): TGTGCCAGCAGCTTGAGTAATCAGCCCCAGCATTTT. This gives the protein CASSLSNQPQHF.